This T cell receptor beta chain was documented in a study of T-cell reconstitution after alpha-beta-depleted transplantation in children. TCRbeta library preparation incorporated unique molecular identifiers. TCRdb re-analysed the PCR reads in MiXCR, keeping a single row per CDR3 protein. The table includes more than 550,000 distinct CDR3 sequences, roughly a tenth detected once. The CDR3 has 16 residues. Germline V lookup: CDR1 MNHEY, CDR2 SMNVEV (reference sequence). This TCR was recovered from a human donor who donated a stem cell graft to a child with acute myeloid leukemia. The chain combines TRBV27 with TRBJ2-1, with 12 bases lining up with TRBD2. The end of the DNA is better explained by TRBJ2-7, so the J call may be wrong. Here the sequenced sample was PBMCs from the stem cell graft donor, taken from the stem cell graft. The CDR3 loop reads CASSFLAGGPGNEQYF. Here the CDR3 DNA reads TGTGCCAGCAGTTTCCTAGCGGGAGGGCCGGGCAATGAGCAGTACTTC.